Presented here are 14 T cell receptor beta chains from one specimen sequenced in a study of blood T cell repertoires in COVID-19. The method was immunoSEQ multiplex PCR; TCRdb's version includes in-frame clones alone and lacks a portion of them. The top ten clones hold approximately 4.4% of a sample with tens of thousands of clones, 80% to 90% of them seen once. Sequencing used peripheral blood. The receptor source for this set is a woman aged 80 or over with acute or convalescent COVID-19.

This chain links TRBV19 with TRBJ2-1, with D perhaps matching TRBD2 (5 bases). Germline CDR1 reads LNHDA; CDR2 reads SQIVND (reference sequence). The CDR3 has 20 amino acids. The germline V and J ends were trimmed by 4 bases and 0 bases, with 25 bases remaining between them. CDR3 sequence (DNA): TGTGCCAGTAGTAAGTCGGGCAGAGACGGGTCCACTAGCTCCTACAATGAGCAGTTCTTC. This sequence encodes CASSKSGRDGSTSSYNEQFF.

V usage is TRBV19 and J usage is TRBJ1-4; D not certain. V gave up 6 bases and J gave up 3 bases, with 8 bases separating them. The CDR3 totals 13 residues. Germline CDR1 and CDR2: LNHDA and SQIVND (reference sequence). The CDR3 coding sequence is TGTGCCAGTAGCGCAGTGGCTAATGAAAAACTGTTTTTT. Its translation: CASSAVANEKLFF.

J is TRBJ1-1 and V is TRBV2, with D hard to call. V shed 3 bases and J shed 2 bases, with 7 bases lying between them. This CDR3 is built from 13 residues. Germline loops: CDR1 SNHLY, CDR2 FYNNEI. The CDR3: CASSDSHNTEAFF. The CDR3 DNA is TGTGCCAGCAGTGACAGTCATAACACTGAAGCTTTCTTT. Complete variable domain (other parts from reference TRBV2 and TRBJ1-1): EPEVTQTPSHQVTQMGQEVILRCVPISNHLYFYWYRQILGQKVEFLVSFYNNEISEKSEIFDDQFSVERPDGSNFTLKIRSTKLEDSAMYFCASSDSHNTEAFFGQGTRLTVV.

This chain links TRBV7-2 with TRBJ1-2, with TRBD1 matching over 8 bases. The CDR3 is made up of 16 amino acids. Germline loops: CDR1 SGHTA, CDR2 FQGNSA. V trimming: 3 bases; J trimming: 6 bases; junction bases outside the gene matches: 12. DNA for the CDR3: TGTGCCAGCAGCTTTAGGCAGGGGGCGATTTCGGATGGCTACACCTTC. Amino acids: CASSFRQGAISDGYTF.

The J gene is TRBJ2-7, the V gene TRBV18, with a possible D match to TRBD2 (5 bases). CDR3 length: 14 amino acids. Germline V gives CDR1 KGHSH, CDR2 LQKENI. The V and J ends lost 8 bases and 4 bases respectively, with 18 bases between them. The chain's CDR3 is CASAPGIDQYEQYF. In DNA form, the CDR3 reads TGTGCCAGCGCCCCCGGGATTGATCAGTACGAGCAGTACTTC.

The chain links TRBV30 to TRBJ1-5, with D possibly being TRBD1 (6 bases). This CDR3 contains 15 residues. V was trimmed by 3 bases and J by 8 bases, leaving 20 bases between them. Germline V gene lookup returns CDR1 GTSNPN and CDR2 SVGIG (reference sequence). CDR3 bases: TGTGCCTGGAGCCCGGAGAAGGGGGGGCGGGAGCCCCAGCATTTT. Translated: CAWSPEKGGREPQHF.

This sequence joins TRBV19 and TRBJ1-1, with D tentatively TRBD1 (5 bases). Trimming left V 5 bases short and J 2 bases short, with 18 bases between. CDR3 length: 16 amino acids. In germline, CDR1 is LNHDA, CDR2 SQIVND (reference sequence). For the CDR3, the DNA is TGTGCCAGTAGTGGAGCCCCGGACAAACCAAACACTGAAGCTTTCTTT. It encodes CASSGAPDKPNTEAFF.

The chain couples TRBV3-1 (or the pseudogene TRBV3-2) to TRBJ2-3, with D perhaps TRBD2 (5 bases). Per germline, CDR1 LGHDT and CDR2 YNNKEL (reference sequence). There are 15 residues in the CDR3. V gave up 1 base and J gave up 3 bases, with 11 bases separating them. CDR3 protein: CASSQGRVATDTQYF. In DNA form, the CDR3 reads TGTGCCAGCAGCCAAGGGCGGGTAGCAACAGATACGCAGTATTTT.

This sequence joins TRBV7-9 and TRBJ2-1, with 8 bases lining up with TRBD2. The germline V gene encodes CDR1 SEHNR and CDR2 FQNEAQ (reference sequence). The CDR3 loop spans 15 amino acids. The ends lost 0 bases at V and 3 bases at J; junction bases unmatched: 1. This chain's CDR3 is CASSLAAGDYNEQFF. In DNA form, the CDR3 reads TGTGCCAGCAGCTTAGCAGCGGGAGACTACAATGAGCAGTTCTTC.

The chain has TRBV12-5 and TRBJ2-5; no definite D call. V lost 4 bases to trimming and J lost 5 bases, with 17 bases between them. This CDR3 spans 15 amino acids. CDR1 LGHNT and CDR2 FRNRAP come from the germline V gene. CDR3 coding DNA: TGTGCTAGTGGTTCCCCCGCCGACATTGGGGAGACCCAGTACTTC. This gives the protein CASGSPADIGETQYF. The variable domain in full, with the rest retrieved from reference TRBV12-5 and TRBJ2-5, is DARVTQTPRHKVTEMGQEVTMRCQPILGHNTVFWYRQTMMQGLELLAYFRNRAPLDDSGMPKDRFSAEMPDATLATLKIQPSEPRDSAVYFCASGSPADIGETQYFGPGTRLLVL.

This clone has just one count. The V and J genes are TRBV2 and TRBJ1-4, with TRBD1 matching 9 bases. CDR3 length: 14 residues. The V gene end was trimmed by 7 bases and the J gene end by 8 bases; junction bases not matched to a gene: 8. Germline V lookup: CDR1 SNHLY, CDR2 FYNNEI. The CDR3 here is CASKVDRGGEKLFF. The DNA for the CDR3 is TGTGCCAGCAAGGTGGACAGGGGAGGCGAAAAACTGTTTTTT.

V and J are TRBV5-6 and TRBJ2-7, with a weak D call TRBD1 (6 bases). The CDR3 consists of 15 residues. The V gene's germline CDR1 is SGHDT and CDR2 YYEEEE. The V end was cut by 3 bases, the J end by 0 bases, with 13 bases between. The CDR3, as DNA: TGTGCCAGCAGCTACCGGGACAACCTCTCCTACGAGCAGTACTTC. Translated: CASSYRDNLSYEQYF.

The sample holds one count of this clone. This rearrangement joins TRBV7-2 to TRBJ2-3, with D perhaps matching TRBD1 (6 bases). The CDR3 covers 16 residues. Per germline, CDR1 SGHTA and CDR2 FQGNSA. V lost 5 bases and J lost 4, with 19 bases in between. CDR3 sequence reads: CASSPRNRARADTQYF. CDR3 DNA: TGTGCCAGCAGCCCCCGGAACAGGGCAAGAGCAGATACGCAGTATTTT. The variable domain in full, with the rest retrieved from reference TRBV7-2 and TRBJ2-3, is GAGVSQSPSNKVTEKGKDVELRCDPISGHTALYWYRQSLGQGLEFLIYFQGNSAPDKSGLPSDRFSAERTGGSVSTLTIQRTQQEDSAVYLCASSPRNRARADTQYFGPGTRLTVL.

V usage is TRBV4-3 and J usage is TRBJ2-2; D may be TRBD1 (5 bases). Germline V CDR1 and CDR2: LGHNA, YSLEER. With 1 base removed from V and 4 bases from J, the gap between germline ends came to 10 bases. This CDR3 has 15 amino acids. The CDR3 sequence: CASSQGQGSTGELFF. Written as DNA, the CDR3 is TGCGCCAGCAGCCAAGGGCAGGGTAGCACCGGGGAGCTGTTTTTT.